This is a list of T cell receptor beta chains from one sample in a study of T cells after posttransplantation cyclophosphamide. TCRdb's copy holds only in-frame clones and misses some; the assay was immunoSEQ multiplex PCR. Here the sample spans about 32,000 clones, approximately 90% being singletons. Input material: PBMCs. The origin of the receptors is a woman aged 35 to 49 with a blood cancer, CMV-positive, and with a related stem cell donor. The CDR3 runs from the conserved cysteine through the conserved F or W. A D gene is named only where the DNA matches it firmly. Rows give clone size only sometimes, using once, few, many, or a class for an expanded clone.

J,V,size,D,CDR3,DNA
TRBJ1-1,TRBV4-1,.,TRBD1,CASSHLRGQGLTEAFF,TGCGCCAGCAGCCACCTAAGGGGACAGGGGTTAACTGAAGCTTTCTTT
TRBJ1-2,TRBV4-1,.,TRBD1,CASSQYTTGDGYTF,TGCGCCAGCAGCCAATACACCACAGGGGATGGCTACACCTTC
TRBJ2-7,TRBV2,.,.,CASHHRFAGAGEQYF,TGTGCCAGCCACCACCGTTTCGCGGGGGCCGGCGAGCAGTACTTC
TRBJ1-3,TRBV7-3,.,TRBD1,CVSSQSGTGDTIYF,TGTGTCAGCAGCCAGTCCGGGACAGGCGACACCATATATTTT
TRBJ1-6,TRBV29-1,.,.,CSVGGVRNSPLHF,TGCAGCGTTGGGGGGGTTCGGAATTCACCCCTCCACTTT
TRBJ1-1,TRBV5-6,.,.,CASSLSDLNTEAFF,TGTGCCAGCAGCTTGAGTGACTTGAACACTGAAGCTTTCTTT
TRBJ2-2,TRBV4-3,.,TRBD1,CASSQDLFPTGYTGELFF,TGCGCCAGCAGCCAAGATCTATTCCCGACAGGGTACACCGGGGAGCTGTTTTTT
TRBJ1-2,TRBV6-5,.,TRBD1,CASSRQGIDYGYTF,TGTGCCAGCAGTAGACAGGGGATTGACTATGGCTACACCTTC
TRBJ1-5,TRBV27,.,TRBD1,CASRPTFGKTGNQPQHF,TGTGCCAGCAGACCAACCTTCGGGAAGACAGGGAATCAGCCCCAGCATTTT
TRBJ1-2,TRBV19,.,.,CASSIDSRGRDGYTF,TGTGCCAGTAGTATAGATTCGCGGGGACGGGATGGCTACACCTTC
TRBJ2-3,TRBV7-9,.,TRBD2,CASSPGLAGPEAQYF,TGTGCCAGCAGCCCTGGACTAGCGGGACCGGAGGCGCAGTATTTT
TRBJ1-2,TRBV6-6,.,.,CASTLGSPTDGYTF,TGTGCCAGCACCCTGGGCAGCCCCACGGATGGCTACACCTTC
TRBJ1-6,TRBV4-3,once,TRBD1,CASSRVTGAENNSPLHF,TGCGCCAGCAGCCGAGTGACAGGGGCGGAAAATAATTCACCCCTCCACTTT
TRBJ1-1,TRBV19,.,.,CASSIGRQTEAFF,TGTGCCAGTAGTATAGGGAGGCAAACTGAAGCTTTCTTT
TRBJ2-7,TRBV2,.,.,CASSEQGGLSYEQYF,TGTGCCAGCAGTGAACAGGGGGGACTCTCCTACGAGCAGTACTTC
TRBJ2-6,TRBV11-2,.,.,CASSLVARVGANVLTF,TGTGCCAGCAGCTTAGTTGCGAGGGTTGGGGCCAACGTCCTGACTTTC
TRBJ1-2,TRBV6-4,.,.,CASTAGRYGYTF,TGTGCCAGCACGGCGGGGCGCTATGGCTACACCTTC
TRBJ1-3,TRBV11-2,.,.,CASSSPGQRISGNTIYF,TGTGCCAGCAGCTCCCCGGGACAACGAATCTCTGGAAACACCATATATTTT
TRBJ2-2,TRBV7-9,once,.,CASSYRDTGELFF,TGTGCCAGCAGCTACAGGGACACCGGGGAGCTGTTTTTT
TRBJ1-5,TRBV7-3,.,.,CASSLYRDQPQHF,TGTGCCAGCAGCTTATACAGGGATCAGCCCCAGCATTTT
TRBJ2-1,TRBV5-1,.,.,CASSLVAGVYNEQFF,TGCGCCAGCAGCTTGGTAGCAGGGGTTTACAATGAGCAGTTCTTC
TRBJ2-7,TRBV27,.,.,CASSSLRDTYEQYF,TGTGCCAGCAGTTCCCTACGGGACACCTACGAGCAGTACTTC
TRBJ1-1,TRBV5-6,.,TRBD1,CASSFLGTDNTEAFF,TGTGCCAGCAGCTTCCTCGGGACAGATAACACTGAAGCTTTCTTT
TRBJ1-2,TRBV27,.,.,CASSTPLGGYTF,TGTGCCAGCAGTACACCACTCGGGGGCTACACCTTC
TRBJ2-2,TRBV11-2,.,TRBD2,CASSPGLAGGSNTGELFF,TGTGCCAGCAGCCCAGGACTAGCGGGGGGTTCTAACACCGGGGAGCTGTTTTTT
TRBJ2-1,TRBV9,.,.,CASSVASGLEQFF,TGTGCCAGCAGCGTAGCGAGCGGACTAGAGCAGTTCTTC
TRBJ2-7,TRBV9,.,.,CASSAGTLSSYEQYF,TGTGCCAGCAGCGCTGGGACACTTTCCTCCTACGAGCAGTACTTC
TRBJ2-7,TRBV7-6,.,.,CASSLIVGGEQYF,TGTGCCAGCAGTCTTATAGTAGGGGGCGAGCAGTACTTC
TRBJ1-5,TRBV21-1,few,.,CASIGQRYSNQPQHF,TGTGCCAGCATCGGACAGCGGTATAGCAATCAGCCCCAGCATTTT
TRBJ2-2,TRBV27,.,TRBD2,CASFSWAGGAAGELFF,TGTGCCAGCTTCTCATGGGCGGGGGGCGCCGCCGGGGAGCTGTTTTTT
TRBJ1-5,TRBV9,.,.,CASSVASGQPQHF,TGTGCCAGCAGCGTAGCCAGTGGTCAGCCCCAGCATTTT
TRBJ2-7,TRBV9,.,TRBD1,CASSVGQGGEQYF,TGTGCCAGCAGCGTAGGACAGGGCGGAGAGCAGTACTTC
TRBJ2-1,TRBV6-6,.,TRBD1,CASSNKRTGDNEQFF,TGTGCCAGCAGTAACAAGCGGACAGGGGACAATGAGCAGTTCTTC
TRBJ2-1,TRBV5-4,.,.,CASSTSGAGDNEQFF,TGTGCCAGCAGCACCAGCGGGGCAGGGGACAATGAGCAGTTCTTC
TRBJ1-4,TRBV6-5,.,TRBD1,CASSDGTGNEKLFF,TGTGCCAGCAGTGACGGGACAGGGAATGAAAAACTGTTTTTT
TRBJ1-5,TRBV6-1,.,.,CASSVMGNSNQPQHF,TGTGCCAGCAGTGTCATGGGCAATAGCAATCAGCCCCAGCATTTT
TRBJ2-3,TRBV25-1,.,TRBD2,CASSEIRGGDTQYF,TGTGCCAGCAGTGAGATCCGGGGGGGAGATACGCAGTATTTT
TRBJ1-6,TRBV6-5,.,.,CASSVRENSPLHF,TGTGCCAGCAGCGTTAGGGAGAATTCACCCCTCCACTTT
TRBJ2-2,TRBV5-1,.,TRBD1,CASSLGDSDTGELFF,TGCGCCAGCAGCTTGGGGGACAGCGACACCGGGGAGCTGTTTTTT
TRBJ2-3,TRBV19,.,.,CASSISSRTDTQYF,TGTGCCAGTAGTATATCTTCGAGAACAGATACGCAGTATTTT
TRBJ2-5,TRBV5-4,once,.,CASSFPARSEETQYF,TGTGCCAGCAGCTTCCCCGCCAGGTCGGAAGAGACCCAGTACTTC
TRBJ2-2,TRBV7-9,.,.,CASSSIMGQFTGELFF,TGTGCCAGCAGCTCAATCATGGGACAATTCACCGGGGAGCTGTTTTTT
TRBJ1-1,TRBV5-1,once,.,CASSLTGTEAFF,TGCGCCAGCAGCTTGACCGGCACTGAAGCTTTCTTT
TRBJ2-5,TRBV5-4,.,TRBD2,CASSRAAGGPETQYF,TGTGCCAGCAGCCGGGCAGCGGGGGGCCCGGAGACCCAGTACTTC
TRBJ1-5,TRBV4-1,once,.,CASSQASDRNQPQHF,TGCGCCAGCAGCCAAGCCTCAGACAGAAATCAGCCCCAGCATTTT
TRBJ1-1,TRBV7-9,.,.,CASSPGGGTEAFF,TGTGCCAGCAGCCCAGGCGGGGGGACTGAAGCTTTCTTT
TRBJ1-5,TRBV28,.,.,CASSLPGGSNQPQHF,TGTGCCAGCAGTTTACCCGGGGGGAGCAATCAGCCCCAGCATTTT
TRBJ1-3,TRBV7-8,few,TRBD1,CASSLDRVGNTIYF,TGTGCCAGCAGCTTGGACAGGGTTGGAAACACCATATATTTT
TRBJ1-2,TRBV2,.,TRBD1,CASRGTGVSSGYTF,TGTGCCAGCAGGGGGACAGGGGTTTCCTCTGGCTACACCTTC
TRBJ2-2,TRBV6-5,.,.,CASSYMGPNTGELFF,TGTGCCAGCAGTTACATGGGCCCAAACACCGGGGAGCTGTTTTTT
TRBJ1-5,TRBV5-6,.,.,CASSLANNQPQHF,TGTGCCAGCAGCTTAGCGAACAATCAGCCCCAGCATTTT
TRBJ1-1,TRBV2,.,.,CASSEPRRRLGAFF,TGTGCCAGCAGTGAACCTCGGAGGCGACTAGGAGCTTTCTTT
TRBJ2-7,TRBV7-9,.,.,CASPGPGANEQYF,TGTGCCAGCCCCGGGCCAGGGGCTAACGAGCAGTACTTC
TRBJ2-3,TRBV5-1,.,.,CASSLPGDTQYF,TGCGCCAGCAGCTTGCCAGGGGATACGCAGTATTTT
TRBJ2-5,TRBV18,.,.,CASSSLRGETQYF,TGTGCCAGCTCTTCTCTACGGGGGGAGACCCAGTACTTC
TRBJ1-2,TRBV5-4,once,TRBD1,CAGQTGGDYGYTF,TGTGCCGGCCAAACAGGGGGCGATTATGGCTACACCTTC
TRBJ2-3,TRBV7-2,.,TRBD2,CASSLGTSGDLDTQYF,TGTGCCAGCAGCTTAGGGACTAGCGGGGACTTAGATACGCAGTATTTT
TRBJ2-3,TRBV5-6,.,TRBD1,CASSRDRGLDTQYF,TGTGCCAGCAGCAGAGACAGGGGTTTGGATACGCAGTATTTT
TRBJ2-7,TRBV5-1,.,TRBD2,CASSPSGGYEQYF,TGCGCCAGCAGCCCGAGCGGGGGGTACGAGCAGTACTTC